Reported below is one T cell receptor (beta chain). The J segment lost 4 bases and the V segment lost 5 bases, leaving 6 bases of the junction unmatched. Germline V gene sequence: CDR1 SGHAT, CDR2 FQNNGV. This CDR3 contains 15 residues. The sample is drawn from a study of cytomegalovirus exposure and HLA in healthy donors. PCR involved 60 Vbeta and 13 Jbeta primers. Produced via immunoSEQ multiplex PCR; TCRdb's table is partial and in-frame only. The data contain 95,000 to 150,000 clones, approximately 72% of them singletons. The TCR originated in a man aged 18 to 29 in good health and CMV-seronegative. V and J are TRBV11-2 and TRBJ1-4, with 8 bases lining up with TRBD1. Sequences were obtained from PBMCs. DNA of the CDR3: TGTGCCAGCAGCCCTGGGACAGGAAGTAATGAAAAACTGTTTTTT. It specifies CASSPGTGSNEKLFF.